This T cell receptor (beta chain) was recovered during a study of cytomegalovirus exposure and HLA in healthy donors. Use of 60 Vbeta and 13 Jbeta primers characterized the PCR. Per the authors' pipeline: Later work found 74 million or so unique TCR beta chains, with 9.5 million to 14 million shared. Method: immunoSEQ multiplex PCR; TCRdb's copy keeps in-frame clones and lacks some. V and J calls and clone size are those listed in that table; D and trimming were worked out from the DNA. Here the sample spans under 110,000 clones, 85% being singletons. Trimming stripped 3 bases from V and 3 bases from J, with 3 bases between. CDR1 and CDR2 (germline): MNHEY, SMNVEV (reference sequence). This CDR3 spans 11 amino acids.

This rearrangement joins TRBV27 to TRBJ2-7; D unclear. The specimen was PBMCs. This clonotype was sampled from a man aged 30 to 39 in good health and CMV-seronegative. For the CDR3, the DNA is TGTGCCAGCAGTTTCTACTACGAGCAGTACTTC. It yields the protein CASSFYYEQYF.